This T cell receptor (beta chain) was recorded in a study of cytomegalovirus exposure and HLA in healthy donors. Germline lookup yields CDR1 KGHSH and CDR2 LQKENI. The CDR3 is made up of 18 amino acids. J was trimmed by 1 base and V by 0 bases; bases with no gene match: 9. The primer mix had 60 Vbeta and 13 Jbeta primers. In the original workflow: Roughly 80 million unique TCR beta chains, about 10 million of them shared, were counted by a later analysis. The data were produced by immunoSEQ multiplex PCR, yet TCRdb's version contains in-frame clones alone and is incomplete. V, J and clone size derive from that table, while D and trimming were established from the DNA sequence. Of more than 100,000 clones in the sample, about four fifths were seen once. Concerning this clone: Its antigen is unidentified.

General observations from the study: Per a prior analysis, the majority of TCR beta V segments were productive roughly 90% or roughly 30% of the time. The study put some 160 TCR beta chains on its list as cytomegalovirus-associated.

The specimen was PBMCs. This TCR came from a female donor in good health and CMV-seropositive. The genes are TRBV18 and TRBJ2-3, with TRBD2 matching 8 bases. The CDR3 region has the DNA TGTGCCAGCTCACCACCTCGGGGCGGGGGGCGTGGCACAGATACGCAGTATTTT. As protein: CASSPPRGGGRGTDTQYF.